This TCR beta chain was obtained from a study of blood T cell repertoires in COVID-19. About the research overall: Samples representing acute and convalescent COVID-19 were sourced from the United States, Italy and Spain. The cDNA or gDNA used as material had been derived from T cells, B-cell-depleted T cells, or PBMCs.

This clone was detected only once. In the original processing: Cell counts per sample came from amplifying reference gene primers. Profiled with immunoSEQ multiplex PCR; TCRdb holds only in-frame clones, not every one. That table supplies the V and J calls and clone size; D and trimming were determined from the DNA. The sample has about 270,000 clones, roughly nine tenths seen once. Germline CDR1 reads ENHRY; CDR2 reads SYGVKD. The length of the CDR3 is 13 residues. V gave up 2 bases and J gave up 4 bases; unmatched junction bases: 0. The receptor was isolated from a man aged 40-49 years with active or convalescent COVID-19. The V gene is TRBV10-3, the J gene TRBJ2-7; 9 nucleotides line up with TRBD2. Sequencing was carried out using peripheral blood. The DNA for the CDR3 is TGTGCCATCAGTGAGGCGGGGGGGTACGAGCAGTACTTC. Protein product: CAISEAGGYEQYF.